Following are 11 T cell receptor beta chains from one sample sequenced in a study of blood T cell repertoires in COVID-19 (TCRdb year 2020). The library was made by the immunoSEQ multiplex PCR assay. This immuneACCESS table, as held by TCRdb, lists in-frame sequences with V and J called but not all clones. Of the missing ones, under half trace to an unresolved V gene in checked studies; the others have no known cause. Within this sample are about 8,400 clones, with around 85% of them counted one time only. Clones ranked in the top ten supply over 7.5% of the sample. Sample: peripheral blood. The receptors were gathered from a man in his 60s with acute or convalescent COVID-19.

The chain uses TRBV3-1 (or the pseudogene TRBV3-2) and TRBJ2-5; 11 nucleotides line up with TRBD2. Germline assignment: CDR1 LGHDT and CDR2 YNNKEL (reference sequence). The CDR3 is 15 residues long. The J segment lost 3 bases and the V segment lost 4 bases, leaving 4 bases of the junction unmatched. As DNA, the CDR3 is TGTGCCAGCAGCCGCCCTAGCGGGAGGAAAGAGACCCAGTACTTC. Translated, it gives CASSRPSGRKETQYF.

The chain joins TRBV15 to TRBJ2-4, with D possibly TRBD2 on 5 matching bases. Germline values: CDR1 LNHNV, CDR2 YYDKDF (reference sequence). This CDR3 has 18 amino acids. V lost 3 bases and J 3 bases, leaving 21 bases between the germline ends. CDR3 DNA sequence: TGTGCCACCAGCAGGGGAGATCGGACTTTGGGCTACAAAAACATTCAGTACTTC. It yields the protein CATSRGDRTLGYKNIQYF.

This clone was counted only a few times. This sequence joins TRBV11-2 and TRBJ2-5, with TRBD1 matching over 7 bases. Germline lookup yields CDR1 SGHAT and CDR2 FQNNGV. J was trimmed by 5 bases and V by 2 bases; bases with no gene match: 5. This CDR3 region has 14 residues. The CDR3 DNA reads as TGTGCCAGCAGCTTAAACTCCAGGGGGGAGACCCAGTACTTC. It codes for CASSLNSRGETQYF.

V is TRBV6-1 and J is TRBJ2-2; D may be TRBD2 (5 bases). The CDR3 spans 13 residues. Germline V CDR1 and CDR2: MNHNS, SASEGT. Between the trimmed V and J ends, which lost 0 bases and 7 bases, there was a span of 6 bases. CDR3 nucleotides: TGTGCCAGCAGTGAAGCTCGGGGCGGGGAGCTGTTTTTT. It codes for CASSEARGGELFF.

The rearrangement uses TRBV9 and TRBJ1-1; 7 nucleotides line up with TRBD1. Germline CDR1 and CDR2: SGDLS and YYNGEE. The CDR3 has 18 amino acids. J was trimmed by 3 bases and V by 5 bases; bases with no gene match: 19. The CDR3 here is CASRLARQGPFDDTEAFF. Here the CDR3 DNA reads TGTGCCAGCAGACTAGCCAGACAGGGCCCGTTTGACGACACTGAAGCTTTCTTT.

The sample holds a few counts of this clone. This chain uses TRBV29-1 with TRBJ1-4, with a tentative D call TRBD1 (6 bases). Per germline, CDR1 SQVTM and CDR2 ANQGSEA. This CDR3 comprises 13 residues. The ends were cut back, 7 bases at V and 8 bases at J, with 17 bases in the middle. CDR3 region: CSAGRGQKEKLFF. Written as DNA, the CDR3 is TGCAGCGCAGGGCGCGGACAGAAAGAAAAACTGTTTTTT.

This clone occurred once. J is TRBJ2-5 and V is TRBV5-1; 15 nucleotides agree with TRBD2. The junction had 9 bases not matched to a gene; V was cut back by 4 bases and J by 5 bases. This CDR3 contains 17 residues. In germline, CDR1 is SGHRS, CDR2 YFSETQ. This chain's CDR3 is CASSVLGLAGGRETQYF. The CDR3 nucleotides are TGCGCCAGCAGCGTTCTAGGACTAGCGGGAGGGAGGGAGACCCAGTACTTC.

V usage is TRBV5-1 and J usage is TRBJ2-7, with 8 bases lining up with TRBD2. The CDR3 sequence is 14 residues long. The germline gives CDR1 SGHRS, CDR2 YFSETQ. Germline trimming cut 4 bases from V and 3 bases from J; bases unmatched to any gene: 6. In DNA form, the CDR3 reads TGCGCCAGCAGCCCTCCTGCGGGAGGCTACGAGCAGTACTTC. It is translated as CASSPPAGGYEQYF.

This chain links TRBV27 with TRBJ2-7; 8 bases fit TRBD1. V was clipped by 6 bases and J by 6 bases; unmatched bases: 13. Germline assignment: CDR1 MNHEY and CDR2 SMNVEV (reference sequence). This CDR3 comprises 15 residues. The CDR3 sequence is CASRPLDRANGEQYV. Written as DNA, the CDR3 is TGTGCCAGCAGACCCCTGGACAGGGCGAACGGCGAGCAGTACGTC.

The chain employs TRBV11-2 and TRBJ2-7, with D hard to call. Trimming stripped 2 bases from V and 0 bases from J, with 5 bases between. The CDR3 is 13 residues long. The germline gives CDR1 SGHAT, CDR2 FQNNGV. The CDR3 DNA reads TGTGCCAGCAGCTTACGCGTCTCCTACGAGCAGTACTTC. This encodes CASSLRVSYEQYF.

V usage is TRBV7-9 and J usage is TRBJ2-7; D is uncertain. The germline V gene has CDR1 SEHNR and CDR2 FQNEAQ (reference sequence). Trimming left V 4 bases short and J 2 bases short, with 12 bases between. The CDR3 contains 14 residues. CDR3 nucleotides: TGTGCCAGCAGCTCCCCGACGGGTCCCTACGAGCAGTACGTC. This codes for CASSSPTGPYEQYV.